This T cell receptor beta chain derives from a study of T-cell reconstitution after alpha-beta-depleted transplantation in children. Germline CDR1 is SGDLS and CDR2 is YYNGEE. This CDR3 has 16 residues. The V and J ends lost 3 bases and 4 bases, in that order; junction bases with no gene match: 5. The TCRbeta library incorporated unique molecular identifiers. Using its own MiXCR run on the PCR reads, TCRdb lists one record per CDR3 protein. The sample lists almost 400,000 distinct CDR3 sequences, roughly 20% occurring once. The sample holds a few counts of this clonotype. The V gene is TRBV9, the J gene TRBJ2-3, with 13 bases aligning to TRBD2. Sequencing was performed on PBMCs from the stem cell graft donor, taken from the stem cell graft. This TCR came from a human donor who donated a stem cell graft to a child with acute myeloid leukemia. This chain's CDR3 is CASSGGTSGNSDTQYF. CDR3 coding DNA: TGTGCCAGCAGCGGAGGGACTAGCGGGAACTCAGATACGCAGTATTTT. Supplemented by reference TRBV9 and TRBJ2-3, the full variable domain reads DSGVTQTPKHLITATGQRVTLRCSPRSGDLSVYWYQQSLDQGLQFLIQYYNGEERAKGNILERFSAQQFPDLHSELNLSSLELGDSALYFCASSGGTSGNSDTQYFGPGTRLTVL.